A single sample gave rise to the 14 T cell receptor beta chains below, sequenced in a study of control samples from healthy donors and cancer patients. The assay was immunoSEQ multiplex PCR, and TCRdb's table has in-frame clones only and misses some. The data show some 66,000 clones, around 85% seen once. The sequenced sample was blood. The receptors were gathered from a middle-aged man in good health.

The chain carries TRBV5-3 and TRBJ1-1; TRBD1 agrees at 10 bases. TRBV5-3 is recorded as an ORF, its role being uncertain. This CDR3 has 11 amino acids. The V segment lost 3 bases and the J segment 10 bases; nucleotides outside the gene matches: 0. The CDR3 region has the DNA TGTGCCAGAAGCTGGGACAGGGGAGCTTTCTTT. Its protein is CARSWDRGAFF.

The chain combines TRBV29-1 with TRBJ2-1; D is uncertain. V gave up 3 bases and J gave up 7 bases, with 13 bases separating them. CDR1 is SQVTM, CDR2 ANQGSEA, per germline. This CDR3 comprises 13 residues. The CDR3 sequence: CSVDSRRRNEQFF. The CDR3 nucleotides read TGCAGCGTTGATTCTCGACGACGAAATGAGCAGTTCTTC.

The CDR3 here is CASSLVGTSNYGYTF. DNA of the CDR3: TGTGCCAGCAGCTTAGTAGGGACATCGAACTATGGCTACACCTTC. The J gene is TRBJ1-2, the V gene TRBV11-2, with D tentatively TRBD1 (6 bases). The length of the CDR3 is 15 residues. V shed 1 base and J shed 2 bases, with 11 bases lying between them. Germline values: CDR1 SGHAT, CDR2 FQNNGV.

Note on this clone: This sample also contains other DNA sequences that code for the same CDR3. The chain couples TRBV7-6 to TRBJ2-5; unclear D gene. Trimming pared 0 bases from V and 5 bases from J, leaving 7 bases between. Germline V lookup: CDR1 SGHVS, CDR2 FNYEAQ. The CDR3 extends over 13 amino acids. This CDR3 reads CASSLASGETQYF. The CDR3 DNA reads TGTGCCAGCAGCTTAGCGTCGGGCGAGACCCAGTACTTC.

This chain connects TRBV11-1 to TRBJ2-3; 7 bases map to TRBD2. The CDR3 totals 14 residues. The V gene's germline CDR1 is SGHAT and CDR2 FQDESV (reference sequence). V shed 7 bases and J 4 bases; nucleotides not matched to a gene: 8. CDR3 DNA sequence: TGTGCCAGCACTCTGGGGGGGATCCCAGATACGCAGTATTTT. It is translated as CASTLGGIPDTQYF.

Here the CDR3 DNA reads TGTGCCAGCAGTGACTTCGGCAGGGCGATGAACACTGAAGCTTTCTTT. This translates into CASSDFGRAMNTEAFF. The J gene is TRBJ1-1, the V gene TRBV2; D might be TRBD1 (5 bases). CDR3 length equals 16 residues. With 3 bases removed from V and 0 bases from J, the gap between germline ends came to 14 bases. Germline V gene lookup returns CDR1 SNHLY and CDR2 FYNNEI. The variable domain in full, with the rest retrieved from reference TRBV2 and TRBJ1-1, is EPEVTQTPSHQVTQMGQEVILRCVPISNHLYFYWYRQILGQKVEFLVSFYNNEISEKSEIFDDQFSVERPDGSNFTLKIRSTKLEDSAMYFCASSDFGRAMNTEAFFGQGTRLTVV.

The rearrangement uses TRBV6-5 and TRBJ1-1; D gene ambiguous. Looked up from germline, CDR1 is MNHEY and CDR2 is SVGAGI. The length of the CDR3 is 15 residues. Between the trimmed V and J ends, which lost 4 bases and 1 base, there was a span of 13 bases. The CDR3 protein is CASSFPPPRNTEAFF. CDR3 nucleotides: TGTGCCAGCAGTTTCCCCCCTCCGAGGAACACTGAAGCTTTCTTT.

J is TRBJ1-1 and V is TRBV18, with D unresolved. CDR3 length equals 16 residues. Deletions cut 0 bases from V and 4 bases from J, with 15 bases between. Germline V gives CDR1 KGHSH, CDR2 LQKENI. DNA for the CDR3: TGTGCCAGCTCACCACCTTTAAACACGGGAGGCACTGAAGCTTTCTTT. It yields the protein CASSPPLNTGGTEAFF.

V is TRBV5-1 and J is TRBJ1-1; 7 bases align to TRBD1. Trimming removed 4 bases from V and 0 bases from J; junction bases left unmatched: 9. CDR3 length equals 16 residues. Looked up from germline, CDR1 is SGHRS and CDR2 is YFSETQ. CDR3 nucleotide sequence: TGCGCCAGCAGCGGGAGGGACAGCTCCATGAACACTGAAGCTTTCTTT. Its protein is CASSGRDSSMNTEAFF.

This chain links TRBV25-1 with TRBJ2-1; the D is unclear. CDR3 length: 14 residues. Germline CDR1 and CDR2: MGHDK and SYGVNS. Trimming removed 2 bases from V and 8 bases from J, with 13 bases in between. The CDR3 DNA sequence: TGTGCCAGCAGTGAACTTAACCTCGGAGATGAGCAGTTCTTC. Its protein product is CASSELNLGDEQFF.

CDR3 sequence: CASSFGGEGEQYF. The CDR3 nucleotides read TGTGCCAGCAGCTTTGGGGGCGAGGGAGAGCAGTACTTC. The chain is built from TRBV7-2 and TRBJ2-7; maybe TRBD1 (6 bases). Germline CDR1 SGHTA, CDR2 FQGNSA. V lost 3 bases and J lost 7, with 13 bases in between. CDR3 size: 13 residues.

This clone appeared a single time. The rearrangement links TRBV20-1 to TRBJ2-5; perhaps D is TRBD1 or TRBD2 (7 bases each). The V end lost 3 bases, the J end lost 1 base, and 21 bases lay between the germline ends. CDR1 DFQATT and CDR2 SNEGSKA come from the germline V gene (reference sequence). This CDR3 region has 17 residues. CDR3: CSASLSPQGGLQETQYF. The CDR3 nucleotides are TGCAGTGCTAGTTTATCCCCTCAGGGGGGGCTCCAAGAGACCCAGTACTTC.

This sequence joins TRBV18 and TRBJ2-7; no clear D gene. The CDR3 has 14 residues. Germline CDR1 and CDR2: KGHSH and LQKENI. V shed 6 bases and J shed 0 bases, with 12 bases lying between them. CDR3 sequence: CASSPSQISYEQYF. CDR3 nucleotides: TGTGCCAGCTCCCCCTCACAGATCTCCTACGAGCAGTACTTC.

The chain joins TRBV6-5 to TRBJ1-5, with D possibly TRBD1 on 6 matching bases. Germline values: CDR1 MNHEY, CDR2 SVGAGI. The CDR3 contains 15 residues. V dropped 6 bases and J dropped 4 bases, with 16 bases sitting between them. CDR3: CASSPGTTGNQPQHF. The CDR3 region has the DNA TGTGCCAGCAGCCCCGGGACAACCGGAAATCAGCCCCAGCATTTT.